The 14 T cell receptor beta chains presented below share a single source sample, sequenced in a study of T cells in Graves' hyperthyroidism and ophthalmopathy. What was amplified from RNA transcripts were TCR beta CDR3 regions. HTBI primers were employed in a first-round RT-PCR of the TCR CDR3. TCRdb processed the multiplex PCR reads anew with MiXCR; each CDR3 protein has one entry. There are 540,000 or so distinct CDR3 sequences in the sample; roughly 46% occur only once, and roughly 19% lies in the top ten. The sequenced sample was peripheral blood or thyroid tissue (not recorded which). All receptors come from an adult woman with Graves' disease, either hyperthyroidism or ophthalmopathy (not recorded which).

This clonotype was detected only a few times. Possible read error: a much larger clone is one base away. V and J are TRBV7-8 and TRBJ2-7; D unclear. The CDR3 runs 15 residues. Per the germline V gene, CDR1 is SGHVS and CDR2 is FQNEAQ. The CDR3 is CASSLMARLLYGQYF. As DNA, the CDR3 is TGTGCCAGCAGCTTAATGGCTAGGCTTTTATACGGGCAGTACTTC.

Only a few counts were recorded for this clonotype. The chain employs TRBV12-3 or TRBV12-4 and TRBJ2-3; no definite D call. CDR3 size: 12 residues. V lost 7 bases, J lost 4 bases, and 9 bases lay in between. The CDR3 sequence is CASNSVADTQYF. In nucleotides, the CDR3 is TGTGCCAGCAATTCGGTCGCAGATACGCAGTATTTT.

As to this clonotype: Given a much more abundant clone one base away, this may be a read error. The genes are TRBV12-3 or TRBV12-4 and TRBJ1-5; TRBD1 aligns across 9 bases. The CDR3 is made up of 16 amino acids. V was clipped by 8 bases and J by 0 bases; unmatched bases: 8. In nucleotides, the CDR3 is TGTGCCAGCGGAAAGAGGACAGGGGATAGCAATCAGCCCCAGCATTTT. It encodes CASGKRTGDSNQPQHF.

Comments on this clonotype: A much larger clonotype is one base distant, so this may be a read error. This sequence joins TRBV10-1 and TRBJ1-2; 7 nucleotides align to TRBD1. With 6 bases clipped from V and 4 bases from J, the junction kept 8 bases outside the gene matches. Germline V gene lookup returns CDR1 WNHNN and CDR2 SYGVQD (reference sequence). This CDR3 contains 14 residues. The CDR3 spells CASSAGTATYGYTF. The CDR3 bases are TGCGCCAGCAGCGCCGGGACAGCAACCTATGGCTACACCTTC.

This clonotype was seen at least ten times. This chain uses TRBV7-2 with TRBJ2-7; TRBD2 matches at 7 bases. This CDR3 region has 15 residues. The junction had 7 bases not matched to a gene; V was cut back by 1 base and J by 4 bases. The germline V gene has CDR1 SGHTA and CDR2 FQGNSA. The CDR3 region has the DNA TGTGCCAGCAGCTTAGGACCAGGGAGGGGATACGAGCAGTACTTC. Translation: CASSLGPGRGYEQYF.

At least ten counts were recorded for this clonotype. The chain joins TRBV28 to TRBJ1-1, with TRBD1 as a possible D gene (6 bases). Germline V gene sequence: CDR1 MDHEN, CDR2 SYDVKM. Trimming removed 7 bases at V and 5 bases at J, with 14 bases between. CDR3 length: 13 residues. For the CDR3, the DNA is TGTGCCAGCACCCTACGAGGGGGGACTGAAGCTTTCTTT. This codes for CASTLRGGTEAFF.

CDR3 sequence (DNA): TGTGCCAGCAGCTGGACTAGTTTTGGGTACTCCTACGAGCAGTACTTC. Protein sequence: CASSWTSFGYSYEQYF. The chain couples TRBV7-9 to TRBJ2-7; 7 nucleotides align to TRBD2. J gave up 0 bases and V 4 bases, and 9 bases lay outside the gene matches. This CDR3 contains 16 residues. Germline V CDR1 and CDR2: SEHNR, FQNEAQ (reference sequence).

This clonotype was counted ten times or more. The CDR3 coding sequence is TGCAGTGCTAGCCGCCCCGACACCTACGAGCAGTACTTC. Translated, it gives CSASRPDTYEQYF. This chain joins TRBV20-1 and TRBJ2-7; D not resolved. V shed 3 bases and J shed 2 bases, with 11 bases lying between them. CDR3 length: 13 amino acids. Germline loops: CDR1 DFQATT, CDR2 SNEGSKA (reference sequence).

The rearrangement joins TRBV7-9 to TRBJ2-7, with TRBD1 matching over 8 bases. Germline CDR1 reads SEHNR; CDR2 reads FQNEAQ (reference sequence). After removal of 8 bases from V and 3 bases from J, the junction contained 9 bases not matched to a gene. The CDR3 covers 14 residues. The chain's CDR3 is CASPPPGQDYEQYF. The CDR3 bases are TGTGCCAGCCCTCCCCCGGGACAGGACTACGAGCAGTACTTC.

This clonotype showed up many times. The chain couples TRBV29-1 to TRBJ1-3; no definite D call. V lost 6 bases to trimming and J lost 3 bases, with 15 bases between them. CDR3 size: 14 residues. CDR1 and CDR2 from the germline V gene are SQVTM and ANQGSEA. CDR3 coding DNA: TGCAGCGTGGGTGGAGGCGGGCATGGAAACACCATATATTTT. Residues: CSVGGGGHGNTIYF.

The sample holds a few counts of this clonotype. V is TRBV29-1 and J is TRBJ1-5, with D possibly matching TRBD1 (5 bases). The V and J ends lost 6 bases and 2 bases respectively, with 8 bases between them. CDR1 SQVTM and CDR2 ANQGSEA come from the germline V gene. The CDR3 has 12 amino acids. CDR3 region: CSVRVRNQPQHF. The CDR3 region has the DNA TGCAGCGTCAGGGTGCGCAATCAGCCCCAGCATTTT.

This clonotype was detected many times. The chain recombines TRBV20-1 with TRBJ2-5; 7 bases are a match to TRBD2. Trimming took 5 bases from V and 3 from J; bases not matched to a gene: 12. The germline CDR1 and CDR2 sequences are DFQATT and SNEGSKA (reference sequence). The CDR3 sequence is 15 residues long. The CDR3, as DNA: TGCAGTGCTTGGGCGGGGGAGTCAATAGAAGAGACCCAGTACTTC. Its translation: CSAWAGESIEETQYF.

CDR3 loop: CASSLLGLAPNTEAFF. Written as DNA, the CDR3 is TGTGCCAGCAGCCTCTTGGGTTTGGCCCCGAACACTGAAGCTTTCTTT. The chain employs TRBV5-4 and TRBJ1-1; unclear D gene. Trimming pared 4 bases from V and 1 base from J, leaving 17 bases between. CDR3 length: 16 amino acids. Germline loops: CDR1 SGHNT, CDR2 YYREEE (reference sequence).

The V call is TRBV29-1, the J call TRBJ2-7, with 10 bases lining up with TRBD1. Germline V gene lookup returns CDR1 SQVTM and CDR2 ANQGSEA. The CDR3 is 12 amino acids. V shed 1 base, J shed 7 bases, and the junction held 1 base outside the gene matches. The DNA of the CDR3 is TGCAGCGTTGAAGGGACAGGGGGGGAGCAGTACTTC. Translated: CSVEGTGGEQYF.